These 25 T cell receptor beta chains were sequenced from one sample in a study of metastatic and nonmetastatic thyroid tumors. Until they underwent thyroid surgery, no patient had received any treatment. Using MiXCR, TCRdb re-called clones from the PCR reads. The sample has about 12,000 clones; about 32% are singletons. Sequences were obtained from tumor tissue. The origin of the receptors is a male donor with papillary thyroid cancer or a benign thyroid nodule (not recorded which). Some clones in this sample may be carry-over from other donors' samples.

This clone is categorized as medium-sized. V and J are TRBV11-2 and TRBJ2-2, with TRBD2 matching 13 bases. CDR3 length equals 16 residues. With V trimmed by 5 bases and J by 6 bases, 6 bases remained unmatched. Germline V lookup: CDR1 SGHAT, CDR2 FQNNGV. The CDR3 spells CASSKTSGRASGELFF. CDR3 nucleotides: TGTGCCAGCAGCAAAACTAGCGGGAGGGCCTCCGGGGAGCTGTTTTTT.

The CDR3 nucleotides read TGCAGTGCTAGTGACAGGAAACCCTACGAGCAGTACTTC. Protein: CSASDRKPYEQYF. V gene TRBV20-1 combines with J gene TRBJ2-7; perhaps TRBD1 as D (6 bases). Germline CDR1 DFQATT, CDR2 SNEGSKA (reference sequence). V lost 3 bases to trimming and J lost 2 bases, with 11 bases between them. The CDR3 sequence is 13 residues long.

The J gene is TRBJ2-1, the V gene TRBV20-1; TRBD2 aligns across 7 bases. The CDR3 sequence is 14 residues long. V shed 1 base, J shed 8 bases, and the junction held 8 bases outside the gene matches. Germline assignment: CDR1 DFQATT and CDR2 SNEGSKA (reference sequence). The CDR3 DNA sequence: TGCAGTGCTAGAGGGCGAAGACTAGCAGATGAGCAGTTCTTC. Residues: CSARGRRLADEQFF.

J is TRBJ2-1 and V is TRBV28; 8 bases line up with TRBD2. This CDR3 spans 15 amino acids. From germline, CDR1 is MDHEN and CDR2 SYDVKM. Trimming at V came to 3 bases and at J to 2 bases, leaving 3 bases not matched to a gene. CDR3 amino acids: CASSLGGRPYNEQFF. In DNA, the CDR3 is TGTGCCAGCAGTTTGGGCGGGAGGCCCTACAATGAGCAGTTCTTC.

On this clone itself: Compared with germline, one end of the junction differs, possibly owing to a read error. The genes are TRBV20-1 and TRBJ2-2; possibly TRBD2 for D (5 bases). Germline CDR1 DFQATT, CDR2 SNEGSKA (reference sequence). This CDR3 has 16 amino acids. Here the CDR3 DNA reads TGCAGTGCTAGCCCAGCGACGGGGATGAACACCTGGGATCTGTTTTTT. This encodes CSASPATGMNTWDLFF.

By share, this clone counts as medium-sized. V gene TRBV7-9 combines with J gene TRBJ2-4, with a possible D match to TRBD2 (5 bases). V gave up 1 base and J gave up 6 bases, with 10 bases separating them. CDR1 and CDR2 from the germline V gene are SEHNR and FQNEAQ (reference sequence). There are 14 residues in the CDR3. CDR3 DNA sequence: TGTGCCAGCAGCTTAGACGGACTTGCAAACATTCAGTACTTC. It specifies CASSLDGLANIQYF. Full variable domain (rest looked up from reference TRBV7-9 and TRBJ2-4): DTGVSQNPRHKITKRGQNVTFRCDPISEHNRLYWYRQTLGQGPEFLTYFQNEAQLEKSRLLSDRFSAERPKGSFSTLEIQRTEQGDSAMYLCASSLDGLANIQYFGAGTRLSVL.

In its sample, this clone is medium-sized. The chain joins TRBV5-1 to TRBJ2-7; D is perhaps TRBD1 (7 bases). V dropped 0 bases and J dropped 3 bases, with 22 bases sitting between them. Germline loops: CDR1 SGHRS, CDR2 YFSETQ. The CDR3 contains 18 residues. The CDR3 bases are TGCGCCAGCAGCTTGGCCGGGACAGCCCGGGACTTCAACTACGAGCAGTACTTC. This codes for CASSLAGTARDFNYEQYF.

This clone was recorded at least ten times. CDR3 amino acids: CASSLAGVGEQYF. DNA for the CDR3: TGCGCCAGCAGCTTGGCAGGGGTGGGGGAGCAGTACTTC. The rearrangement uses TRBV5-1 and TRBJ2-7; D might be TRBD1 (6 bases). The CDR3 extends over 13 amino acids. V was cut by 0 bases and J by 7 bases, with 11 bases left in between. The germline V gene has CDR1 SGHRS and CDR2 YFSETQ. Filled out from reference TRBV5-1 and TRBJ2-7, the complete variable domain reads KAGVTQTPRYLIKTRGQQVTLSCSPISGHRSVSWYQQTPGQGLQFLFEYFSETQRNKGNFPGRFSGRQFSNSRSEMNVSTLELGDSALYLCASSLAGVGEQYFGPGTRLTVT.

This clone was counted ten times or more. The V call is TRBV7-2, the J call TRBJ1-2; a possible D gene is TRBD1 (5 bases). V lost 1 base and J lost 4, with 10 bases in between. This CDR3 is built from 14 residues. The germline V gene encodes CDR1 SGHTA and CDR2 FQGNSA. As DNA, the CDR3 is TGTGCCAGCAGCTTAGATAGGGGACTCTATGGCTACACCTTC. It specifies CASSLDRGLYGYTF.

This chain uses TRBV6-2 or TRBV6-3 with TRBJ1-2; TRBD1 matches at 8 bases. Trimming at V came to 6 bases and at J to 4 bases, leaving 4 bases not matched to a gene. This CDR3 comprises 13 residues. The germline V gene has CDR1 MNHEY and CDR2 SVGEGT. The CDR3 loop is CASRMTGVYGYTF. In DNA form, the CDR3 reads TGTGCCAGCAGGATGACAGGGGTCTATGGCTACACCTTC.

There are many counts of this clone. For the CDR3, the DNA is TGTGCCAGCAGCTATGGACAGCCCCCAGATACGCAGTATTTT. Translating gives CASSYGQPPDTQYF. The gene calls are TRBV9 and TRBJ2-3; D possibly corresponds to TRBD1 (6 bases). Germline loops: CDR1 SGDLS, CDR2 YYNGEE. The V gene lost 4 bases and the J gene lost 4 bases, with 13 bases spanning the gap. This CDR3 has 14 residues.

In its sample, this clone was seen many times. The chain carries TRBV9 and TRBJ2-1, with a possible D match to TRBD2 (7 bases). The germline gives CDR1 SGDLS, CDR2 YYNGEE. The V end was cut by 3 bases, the J end by 0 bases, with 19 bases between. This CDR3 contains 18 residues. The chain's CDR3 is CASSERGGGPLSYNEQFF. The CDR3 DNA sequence: TGTGCCAGCAGCGAGAGGGGGGGGGGTCCCCTCTCCTACAATGAGCAGTTCTTC.

The sample holds many counts of this clone. J is TRBJ1-6 and V is TRBV7-9; D is undetermined. This CDR3 comprises 15 residues. Between the trimmed V and J ends, which lost 7 bases and 10 bases, there was a span of 20 bases. Germline V gene sequence: CDR1 SEHNR, CDR2 FQNEAQ (reference sequence). CDR3 in DNA: TGTGCCAGCACCGGGAGTCTAGGCGGTGACTCACCCCTCCACTTT. Its translation: CASTGSLGGDSPLHF.

The gene calls are TRBV3-1 and TRBJ1-6, with D unresolved. The V gene lost 3 bases and the J gene lost 1 base, with 7 bases spanning the gap. The CDR3 runs 15 residues. Per germline, CDR1 LGHDT and CDR2 YNNKEL (reference sequence). CDR3 region: CASSHGESYNSPLHF. In nucleotides, the CDR3 is TGTGCCAGCAGCCACGGGGAATCCTATAATTCACCCCTCCACTTT.

This clone has more than one count but fewer than ten. The chain couples TRBV6-1 to TRBJ2-7; D might be TRBD2 (6 bases). Germline loops: CDR1 MNHNS, CDR2 SASEGT. The CDR3 contains 12 residues. V dropped 7 bases and J dropped 7 bases, with 14 bases sitting between them. The CDR3 DNA follows: TGTGCCAGCATGGAGGGAGATATTGAGCAGTACTTC. It codes for CASMEGDIEQYF.

This sequence joins TRBV6-1 and TRBJ1-2, with a weak D call TRBD1 (5 bases). Looked up from germline, CDR1 is MNHNS and CDR2 is SASEGT. This CDR3 has 13 residues. Trimming took 7 bases from V and 2 from J, leaving 11 bases between them. The CDR3 nucleotides are TGTGCCAGCAACCGAGACAGAAACTATGGCTACACCTTC. This translates into CASNRDRNYGYTF.

There are many counts of this clone. The rearrangement joins TRBV11-2 to TRBJ1-1, with TRBD1 identical over 9 bases. The V gene's germline CDR1 is SGHAT and CDR2 FQNNGV. The J segment lost 1 base and the V segment lost 5 bases, leaving 8 bases of the junction unmatched. This CDR3 has 16 amino acids. CDR3 nucleotides: TGTGCCAGCAGCCCCACCTGGGACAGGGAGAACACTGAAGCTTTCTTT. This translates into CASSPTWDRENTEAFF.

This clone qualifies as medium-sized. The chain employs TRBV4-3 and TRBJ1-1; 7 nucleotides match TRBD1. This CDR3 contains 14 residues. The germline V gene has CDR1 LGHNA and CDR2 YSLEER. The junction had 9 bases not matched to a gene; V was cut back by 6 bases and J by 5 bases. The CDR3 sequence: CASSPRGDGTEAFF. The CDR3 DNA follows: TGCGCCAGCAGTCCCAGGGGGGACGGGACTGAAGCTTTCTTT.

This clone occurred once. The chain recombines TRBV5-1 with TRBJ1-2; D ambiguous. Germline CDR1 is SGHRS and CDR2 is YFSETQ. CDR3 length equals 12 residues. Deletions cut 0 bases from V and 6 bases from J, with 6 bases between. The CDR3 protein is CASSLGGDGYTF. The CDR3 DNA reads as TGCGCCAGCAGCTTGGGCGGAGATGGCTACACCTTC.

This chain connects TRBV12-3 or TRBV12-4 to TRBJ2-7, with TRBD1 identical over 7 bases. V trimming: 4 bases; J trimming: 6 bases; junction bases outside the gene matches: 9. The CDR3 has 14 amino acids. CDR3 coding DNA: TGTGCCAGCAGTTCCAGACAGGGAGACAGCGAGCAGTACTTC. Translation: CASSSRQGDSEQYF.

This clone was seen many times. V is TRBV28 and J is TRBJ2-5, with D perhaps matching TRBD1 or TRBD2 (5 bases each). The length of the CDR3 is 12 residues. Trimming removed 5 bases from V and 3 bases from J, with 7 bases in between. CDR1 and CDR2 from the germline V gene are MDHEN and SYDVKM. CDR3 DNA: TGTGCCAGCAGTGGGGGAAAAGAGACCCAGTACTTC. Its translation is CASSGGKETQYF.

At least ten counts were recorded for this clone. The chain combines TRBV9 with TRBJ2-2; D might be TRBD1 or TRBD2, each matching 5 bases. This CDR3 region has 14 residues. The germline gives CDR1 SGDLS, CDR2 YYNGEE. Trimming left V 7 bases short and J 1 base short, with 11 bases between. The CDR3 nucleotides are TGTGCCAGCGCCGGGACGGAGAACACCGGGGAGCTGTTTTTT. Protein: CASAGTENTGELFF.

By sample share, this clone is medium-sized. This sequence joins TRBV24-1 and TRBJ2-3, with a tentative D call TRBD1 (5 bases). The CDR3 totals 15 residues. The germline V gene encodes CDR1 KGHDR and CDR2 SFDVKD. V shed 2 bases and J shed 5 bases, with 13 bases lying between them. DNA of the CDR3: TGTGCCACCAGTGATTGGTCACAGGAAAAAGATACGCAGTATTTT. As protein: CATSDWSQEKDTQYF.

The chain couples TRBV27 to TRBJ1-3; D gene unclear. Germline CDR1 and CDR2: MNHEY and SMNVEV (reference sequence). The CDR3 covers 11 residues. The V and J ends lost 5 bases and 6 bases respectively, with 5 bases between them. The CDR3 DNA reads as TGTGCCAGCAGTGGCTTAAACACCATATATTTT. Translation gives CASSGLNTIYF.

This clone has only one observation. V and J are TRBV7-9 and TRBJ1-4; D possibly corresponds to TRBD1 (5 bases). Germline V gene sequence: CDR1 SEHNR, CDR2 FQNEAQ (reference sequence). The CDR3 extends over 13 amino acids. Trimming cost V 7 bases and J 4 bases, with 10 bases left between them. The CDR3 spells CASKRGYNEKLFF. The CDR3 nucleotides read TGTGCCAGCAAGAGGGGATATAATGAAAAACTGTTTTTT.